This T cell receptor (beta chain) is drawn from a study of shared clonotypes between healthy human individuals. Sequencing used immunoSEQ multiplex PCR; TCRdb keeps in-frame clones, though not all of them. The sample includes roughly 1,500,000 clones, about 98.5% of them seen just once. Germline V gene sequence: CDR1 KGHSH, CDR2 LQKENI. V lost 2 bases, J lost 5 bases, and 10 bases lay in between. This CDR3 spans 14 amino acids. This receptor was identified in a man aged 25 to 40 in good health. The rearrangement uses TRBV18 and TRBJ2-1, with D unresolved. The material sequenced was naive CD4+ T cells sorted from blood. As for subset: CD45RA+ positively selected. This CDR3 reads CASSPSFRDNEQFF. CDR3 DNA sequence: TGTGCCAGCTCACCAAGCTTCCGGGACAATGAGCAGTTCTTC.